Here is one T cell receptor (beta chain) with its context. These data originate in a study of blood T cell repertoires in COVID-19. TCRdb's table, derived via immunoSEQ multiplex PCR, lists solely in-frame clones and lacks some. Among over 200,000 clones, approximately 82% were seen once, and the ten largest hold around 16%. In terms of age and location, participants ranged from about 18 to 89 years and lived in about two dozen US areas. Recovery among Cohort 3 donors was established by two negative PCRs, clearance, or symptom resolution. Germline CDR1 SNHLY, CDR2 FYNNEI. The CDR3 has 14 residues. V lost 1 base and J lost 4, with 10 bases in between.

Sequencing used PBMCs or T cells enriched from blood (not recorded which). J is TRBJ1-2 and V is TRBV2; D is undetermined. This TCR was recovered from a man aged 35 to 55 who had recovered from COVID-19. CDR3: CASSEDRISYGYTF. DNA of the CDR3: TGTGCCAGCAGTGAAGACAGAATATCCTATGGCTACACCTTC.